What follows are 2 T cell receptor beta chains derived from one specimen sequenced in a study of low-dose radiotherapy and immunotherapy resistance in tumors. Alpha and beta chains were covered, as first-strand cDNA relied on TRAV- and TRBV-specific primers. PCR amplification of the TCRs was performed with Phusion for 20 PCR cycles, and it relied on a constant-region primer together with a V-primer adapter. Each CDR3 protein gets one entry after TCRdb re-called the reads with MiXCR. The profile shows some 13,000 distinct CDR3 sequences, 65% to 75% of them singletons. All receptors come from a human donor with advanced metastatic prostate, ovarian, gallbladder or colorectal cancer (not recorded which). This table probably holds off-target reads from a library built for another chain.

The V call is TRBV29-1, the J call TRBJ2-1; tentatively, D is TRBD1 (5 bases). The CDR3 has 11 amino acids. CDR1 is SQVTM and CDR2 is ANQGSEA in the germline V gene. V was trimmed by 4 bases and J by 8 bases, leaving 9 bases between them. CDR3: CSVGRVDEQFF. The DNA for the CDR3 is TGCAGCGTTGGCAGGGTGGATGAGCAGTTCTTC.

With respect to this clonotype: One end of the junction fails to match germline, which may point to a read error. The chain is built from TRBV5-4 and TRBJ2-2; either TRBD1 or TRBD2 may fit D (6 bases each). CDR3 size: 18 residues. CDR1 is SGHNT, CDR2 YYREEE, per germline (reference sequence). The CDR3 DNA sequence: TGTGCCACCACCGGAGGGGGAACCGCCTATGGAAACACCGGGGAGCCGTTTTTT. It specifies CATTGGGTAYGNTGEPFF.